What follows is one T cell receptor (beta chain) and its context. What it binds is not known. V lost 7 bases and J lost 4, with 10 bases in between. Germline values: CDR1 MNHEY, CDR2 SVGAGI. The CDR3 has 12 amino acids. These data belong to a study of T cell responses to AZD1222 COVID-19 vaccine. Findings and caveats of the study: White British people made up most donors, females outnumbered males, and clonal diversity was possibly underestimated. Rises in breadth and depth of Spike-specific TCRs came after two AZD1222 doses.

TCRdb keeps only in-frame clones here, not all; method: immunoSEQ multiplex PCR. The data show more than 85,000 clones, about 85% seen once. The clonotype comes from an adult in good health. This material consisted of peripheral blood, taken on day 0 of AZD1222 vaccination. The chain has TRBV6-5 and TRBJ2-5, with D perhaps matching TRBD1 or TRBD2 (5 bases each). The CDR3 DNA reads as TGTGCCAGCAATTCAGGGACAGAGACCCAGTACTTC. Translating gives CASNSGTETQYF.